Below are 21 T cell receptor beta chains sequenced from a single sample in a study of graft-versus-host responses after intestinal transplantation. Their antigens remain unidentified. Here immunoSEQ multiplex PCR was the method, and the copy in TCRdb shows in-frame clones only, minus some. The sample lists fewer than 95,000 clones; less than 95% were seen once. The sequences come from unstimulated CD4+ T cells sorted from spleen or lymph node cells, collected before transplant. Receptors were obtained from a human donor who was the organ donor for an intestinal transplant.

J is TRBJ2-3 and V is TRBV7-7, with TRBD2 identical over 11 bases. Germline V gene data show CDR1 as SSHAT and CDR2 as FNYEAQ (reference sequence). The V and J ends lost 2 bases and 10 bases, in that order; junction bases with no gene match: 17. The CDR3 spans 18 residues. In nucleotides, the CDR3 is TGTGCCAGCAGCTTAAAGTTCGCGGCTAGCGGGGGGCATAGTGCGCAGTATTTT. Amino acids: CASSLKFAASGGHSAQYF.

The V and J genes are TRBV25-1 and TRBJ2-1, with D unresolved. Trimming stripped 1 base from V and 0 bases from J, with 10 bases between. CDR1 and CDR2 (germline): MGHDK, SYGVNS. The CDR3 has 16 residues. The CDR3 loop is CASSEWWDSSYNEQFF. The CDR3 bases are TGTGCCAGCAGTGAATGGTGGGATAGCTCCTACAATGAGCAGTTCTTC.

The gene calls are TRBV21-1 and TRBJ1-4; TRBD1, the table's D call, lacks a check against the DNA. TRBV21-1 is deemed a pseudogene. The CDR3 consists of 16 residues. The CDR3 is CASSKDRAALNEKLFF. The CDR3 nucleotides read TGTGCCAGCAGCAAAGACAGGGCCGCTCTTAATGAAAAACTGTTTTTT.

The chain recombines TRBV14 with TRBJ2-5; 7 bases align to TRBD2. Near its end, the DNA agrees better with TRBJ2-7, so the J call may be wrong. The CDR3 spans 18 residues. The germline V gene has CDR1 SGHDN and CDR2 FVKESK. The CDR3 loop is CASSRLASGLRESYEQYF. The CDR3 DNA is TGTGCCAGCAGTCGCTTGGCTAGCGGTTTGAGGGAGTCCTACGAGCAGTACTTC.

This clone is a singleton in its sample. This chain uses TRBV5-4 with TRBJ1-2, with TRBD1 identical over 9 bases. The J segment lost 2 bases and the V segment lost 2 bases, leaving 4 bases of the junction unmatched. There are 15 residues in the CDR3. Germline-derived CDR1 and CDR2 are SGHNT and YYREEE (reference sequence). CDR3 protein: CASSFMTGGNYGYTF. CDR3 nucleotides: TGTGCCAGCAGCTTTATGACAGGGGGGAACTATGGCTACACCTTC.

The rearrangement uses TRBV18 and TRBJ2-7; no firm D call. Germline assignment: CDR1 KGHSH and CDR2 LQKENI. The CDR3 loop spans 13 amino acids. Trimming removed 3 bases from V and 0 bases from J, with 6 bases in between. CDR3 DNA sequence: TGTGCCAGCTCACCGCGAAGCTCCTACGAGCAGTACTTC. It encodes CASSPRSSYEQYF.

This clone was seen more than once but under ten times. The rearrangement joins TRBV7-3 to TRBJ2-1; 10 nucleotides line up with TRBD2. Germline V gene data show CDR1 as SGHTA and CDR2 as FQGTGA. This CDR3 has 15 residues. Trimming removed 2 bases from V and 7 bases from J; junction bases left unmatched: 5. The CDR3 reads CASSLPAGGRNEQFF. The CDR3 nucleotides are TGTGCCAGCAGCTTACCAGCGGGGGGGCGGAATGAGCAGTTCTTC.

CDR3 loop: CASSLFGVRQPQHF. In DNA form, the CDR3 reads TGTGCCAGCAGCTTATTCGGGGTGCGACAGCCCCAGCATTTT. The chain carries TRBV7-6 and TRBJ1-5; no clear D gene. Deletions cut 2 bases from V and 7 bases from J, with 12 bases between. The CDR3 contains 14 residues. CDR1 is SGHVS and CDR2 is FNYEAQ in the germline V gene.

The chain recombines TRBV28 with TRBJ2-7; TRBD1 matches 7 bases. V was pared by 5 bases and J by 6 bases, with 10 bases of the junction left unmatched. Germline assignment: CDR1 MDHEN and CDR2 SYDVKM. The CDR3 covers 14 residues. The CDR3 DNA follows: TGTGCCAGCAGTCCGACAGGGACCCTCTTCGAGCAGTACTTC. Translation gives CASSPTGTLFEQYF.

This clone was counted only a few times. The chain carries TRBV10-3 and TRBJ1-4; no clear D gene. Germline V gene lookup returns CDR1 ENHRY and CDR2 SYGVKD. This CDR3 comprises 13 residues. The V end lost 6 bases, the J end lost 0 bases, and 5 bases lay between the germline ends. The CDR3 nucleotides read TGTGCCATCAGGGGAGCAACTAATGAAAAACTGTTTTTT. Protein: CAIRGATNEKLFF.

CDR3: CASSLDLKNIQYF. The CDR3 DNA sequence: TGCGCCAGCAGCTTAGACCTAAAAAACATTCAGTACTTC. V usage is TRBV5-1 and J usage is TRBJ2-4; D uncertain. The CDR3 runs 13 residues. CDR1 and CDR2 (germline): SGHRS, YFSETQ. Trimming shortened V by 2 bases and J by 4 bases, and 7 bases separated the two germline ends.

V usage is TRBV11-2 and J usage is TRBJ2-1; the match to TRBD2 covers 12 bases. CDR1 and CDR2 (germline): SGHAT, FQNNGV. V gave up 4 bases and J gave up 7 bases; unmatched junction bases: 5. This CDR3 has 15 amino acids. For the CDR3, the DNA is TGTGCCAGCAGCTCTAGCGGGGGGGCCTGGAATGAGCAGTTCTTC. The encoded protein is CASSSSGGAWNEQFF.

The CDR3 nucleotides are TGTGCCAGCAGCGGCGACATAACAACTAATGAAAAACTGTTTTTT. Its translation: CASSGDITTNEKLFF. This chain connects TRBV9 to TRBJ1-4; D is undetermined. The CDR3 loop spans 15 amino acids. Germline values: CDR1 SGDLS, CDR2 YYNGEE. V was shortened by 3 bases and J by 0 bases, with 9 bases between the two germline ends.

V usage is TRBV5-5 and J usage is TRBJ1-6, with 7 bases fitting TRBD1. V lost 2 bases and J lost 8; bases outside the gene matches: 7. The CDR3 runs 15 residues. The germline CDR1 and CDR2 sequences are SGHKS and YYEKEE (reference sequence). CDR3 amino acids: CASSFRQGGDSPLHF. The DNA for the CDR3 is TGTGCCAGCAGCTTCCGACAGGGAGGGGATTCACCCCTCCACTTT.

The chain has TRBV29-1 and TRBJ2-1, with 12 bases lining up with TRBD2. The CDR3 totals 13 residues. J lost 7 bases, V lost 5 bases, and 3 bases had no gene match. Germline CDR1 SQVTM, CDR2 ANQGSEA. CDR3 coding DNA: TGCAGCGTTCCGGGACTAGCGGGTAATGAGCAGTTCTTC. Amino acid sequence: CSVPGLAGNEQFF.

This rearrangement joins TRBV7-2 to TRBJ2-5; tentatively, D is TRBD1 or TRBD2 (6 bases each). CDR3 length: 13 residues. V shed 3 bases and J shed 5 bases, with 10 bases lying between them. Germline V CDR1 and CDR2: SGHTA, FQGNSA. The chain's CDR3 is CASSFRGGETQYF. In nucleotides, the CDR3 is TGTGCCAGCAGCTTTCGAGGGGGGGAGACCCAGTACTTC. The whole variable domain, filled in from reference TRBV7-2 and TRBJ2-5, reads GAGVSQSPSNKVTEKGKDVELRCDPISGHTALYWYRQSLGQGLEFLIYFQGNSAPDKSGLPSDRFSAERTGGSVSTLTIQRTQQEDSAVYLCASSFRGGETQYFGPGTRLLVL.

The chain has TRBV11-3 and TRBJ1-1; possibly TRBD1 for D (5 bases). V was cut by 6 bases and J by 10 bases, with 15 bases left in between. This CDR3 is built from 12 residues. CDR1 is SGHNT and CDR2 is YENEEA in the germline V gene. As DNA, the CDR3 is TGTGCCAGCAGTTACAGGAAGGCAGGAGCTTTCTTT. Translated, it gives CASSYRKAGAFF. The whole variable domain, remainder taken from reference TRBV11-3 and TRBJ1-1, is EAGVVQSPRYKIIEKKQPVAFWCNPISGHNTLYWYLQNLGQGPELLIRYENEEAVDDSQLPKDRFSAERLKGVDSTLKIQPAELGDSAVYLCASSYRKAGAFFGQGTRLTVV.

This chain connects TRBV5-1 to TRBJ1-2, with D possibly matching TRBD1 (5 bases). V was clipped by 4 bases and J by 4 bases, with 17 bases between them. The germline V gene has CDR1 SGHRS and CDR2 YFSETQ. CDR3 size: 15 residues. CDR3 sequence reads: CASSPYRDESYGYTF. The CDR3 DNA sequence: TGCGCCAGCAGCCCGTACCGGGACGAGAGCTATGGCTACACCTTC.

The CDR3 sequence: CASSLVVDGDSYNSPLHF. The CDR3 DNA sequence: TGTGCCAGCAGCTTAGTTGTCGACGGGGACTCCTATAATTCACCCCTCCACTTT. The J gene is TRBJ1-6, the V gene TRBV11-2, with no clear D. This CDR3 comprises 18 residues. Trimming shortened V by 1 base and J by 0 bases, and 13 bases separated the two germline ends. The germline gives CDR1 SGHAT, CDR2 FQNNGV.

The V call is TRBV5-1, the J call TRBJ2-3; 7 nucleotides match TRBD1. Germline trimming cut 1 base from V and 5 bases from J; bases unmatched to any gene: 4. This CDR3 contains 14 residues. Germline V gene sequence: CDR1 SGHRS, CDR2 YFSETQ. Here the CDR3 reads CASSLRQGVDTQYF. The DNA for the CDR3 is TGCGCCAGCAGCTTGAGGCAGGGGGTAGATACGCAGTATTTT.

The chain links TRBV28 to TRBJ1-5, with a tentative D call TRBD1 (5 bases). V lost 6 bases, J lost 1 base, and 13 bases lay in between. Germline V lookup: CDR1 MDHEN, CDR2 SYDVKM. The CDR3 has 15 amino acids. The CDR3 DNA sequence: TGTGCCAGCAGCACGGGGCAGGTCAGCAATCAGCCCCAGCATTTT. Its translation is CASSTGQVSNQPQHF.